Sequencing of this T cell receptor beta chain was carried out in a study of cytomegalovirus exposure and HLA in healthy donors. Amplification used 60 Vbeta primers and 13 Jbeta primers. Using immunoSEQ multiplex PCR, the repertoire was profiled, and TCRdb retains in-frame clones only, with some absent. The table shows over 40,000 clones, with 87% occurring only once. This CDR3 spans 15 amino acids. Trimming cost V 4 bases and J 6 bases; bases outside gene matches: 10. The germline V gene encodes CDR1 ENHRY and CDR2 SYGVKD. Material: PBMCs. V usage is TRBV10-3 and J usage is TRBJ2-3; TRBD2 aligns across 7 bases. The sequence was obtained from a woman aged 40 to 50 in good health and CMV-seropositive. CDR3 amino acids: CAISGGRAQLDTQYF. The CDR3 region has the DNA TGTGCCATCAGTGGAGGGAGGGCCCAACTCGATACGCAGTATTTT.